Listed here are 22 T cell receptor beta chains from one sample, sequenced in a study of blood T cell repertoires in COVID-19. Method: immunoSEQ multiplex PCR; TCRdb's copy keeps in-frame clones and lacks some. This repertoire shows 140,000 or so clones, roughly 77% found once; its top ten account for approximately 5%. Sequencing input: peripheral blood. These receptors were collected from a woman in her 70s with COVID-19, enrolled during active disease.

In its sample, this clone was seen a few times. This chain connects TRBV6-6 to TRBJ1-1; D gene uncertain. The V and J ends lost 0 bases and 1 base respectively, with 6 bases between them. In germline, CDR1 is MNHNY, CDR2 SVGAGI (reference sequence). The CDR3 runs 14 residues. CDR3 sequence (DNA): TGTGCCAGCAGTTACTCGGCAGGGAACACTGAAGCTTTCTTT. It is translated as CASSYSAGNTEAFF.

The chain couples TRBV4-2 to TRBJ1-4; 10 positions match TRBD1. CDR3 size: 15 residues. CDR1 is LGHNA, CDR2 YNFKEQ, per germline. After removal of 1 base from V and 6 bases from J, the junction contained 2 bases not matched to a gene. The CDR3 coding sequence is TGTGCCAGCAGCCAAGGAGGGACAGGGGATGAAAAACTGTTTTTT. Its translation: CASSQGGTGDEKLFF.

The chain recombines TRBV11-2 with TRBJ2-7; 8 bases map to TRBD1. Germline values: CDR1 SGHAT, CDR2 FQNNGV. V lost 5 bases, J lost 7 bases, and 13 bases stayed unmatched. This CDR3 has 15 amino acids. For the CDR3, the DNA is TGTGCCAGCAGCGTAGGGACAGGCCCTCAGGGAGAGCAGTACTTC. It specifies CASSVGTGPQGEQYF.

The chain is built from TRBV6-5 and TRBJ2-5; TRBD1 might be the D (5 bases). The CDR3 is 14 residues long. Germline CDR1 and CDR2: MNHEY and SVGAGI. Trimming took 4 bases from V and 4 from J, leaving 13 bases between them. CDR3 sequence: CASSSLGPRETQYF. In DNA, the CDR3 is TGTGCCAGCAGTTCGCTGGGGCCCAGAGAGACCCAGTACTTC.

The chain has TRBV11-3 and TRBJ2-7; 8 bases are a match to TRBD1. Germline assignment: CDR1 SGHNT and CDR2 YENEEA. J was trimmed by 0 bases and V by 2 bases; bases with no gene match: 3. The CDR3 covers 15 residues. CDR3 sequence (DNA): TGTGCCAGCAGCTTAAGGGGGACAGGCTCCTACGAGCAGTACTTC. It translates to CASSLRGTGSYEQYF.

This chain connects TRBV14 to TRBJ2-5, with TRBD1 identical over 9 bases. The germline gives CDR1 SGHDN, CDR2 FVKESK. Germline trimming cut 2 bases from V and 5 bases from J; bases unmatched to any gene: 6. The CDR3 is made up of 15 amino acids. CDR3 nucleotides: TGTGCCAGCAGCCAAAGGACAGGGGCCTTTGAGACCCAGTACTTC. Its translation is CASSQRTGAFETQYF.

The chain couples TRBV21-1 to TRBJ1-2; the table calls TRBD1, which could not be checked here. TRBV21-1 is annotated as a pseudogene. The CDR3 has 15 residues. The CDR3 sequence is CARVTEGGSNYGYTF. The CDR3, as DNA: TGTGCCAGAGTGACTGAAGGGGGCAGTAACTATGGCTACACCTTC.

The V and J genes are TRBV3-1 (or the pseudogene TRBV3-2) and TRBJ2-5, with D possibly being TRBD2 (7 bases). This CDR3 has 14 residues. Trimming removed 4 bases from V and 1 base from J, with 10 bases in between. The germline gives CDR1 LGHDT, CDR2 YNNKEL (reference sequence). Here the CDR3 DNA reads TGTGCCAGCAGCCTACGGGGGGCCCAAGAGACCCAGTACTTC. It translates to CASSLRGAQETQYF.

V usage is TRBV30 and J usage is TRBJ1-6; possible D gene TRBD1, 5 bases. The CDR3 length is 15 residues. Trimming left V 3 bases short and J 5 bases short, with 14 bases between. The germline gives CDR1 GTSNPN, CDR2 SVGIG (reference sequence). The CDR3 loop is CAWRLQVFDNSPLHF. CDR3 nucleotides: TGTGCCTGGAGATTACAGGTCTTTGATAATTCACCCCTCCACTTT.

The V and J genes are TRBV19 and TRBJ1-1, with 8 bases matching TRBD1. Germline lookup yields CDR1 LNHDA and CDR2 SQIVND (reference sequence). The CDR3 loop spans 12 amino acids. J was trimmed by 4 bases and V by 7 bases; bases with no gene match: 2. This CDR3 reads CASTDRGTEAFF. CDR3 DNA: TGTGCCAGTACCGACAGGGGCACTGAAGCTTTCTTT.

This chain connects TRBV5-4 to TRBJ1-1; TRBD1 might be the D (5 bases). This CDR3 contains 15 residues. CDR1 SGHNT and CDR2 YYREEE come from the germline V gene (reference sequence). Trimming took 0 bases from V and 0 from J, leaving 9 bases between them. The CDR3 DNA follows: TGTGCCAGCAGCTTGGGGGGCAGTATGAACACTGAAGCTTTCTTT. Translating gives CASSLGGSMNTEAFF.

The chain uses TRBV5-1 and TRBJ1-2, with 8 bases matching TRBD1. The CDR3 sequence is 16 residues long. Trimming at V came to 0 bases and at J to 4 bases, leaving 8 bases not matched to a gene. The germline V gene encodes CDR1 SGHRS and CDR2 YFSETQ. CDR3 DNA: TGCGCCAGCAGCTTGGAACCCGGACAGGGTGGCTATGGCTACACCTTC. This translates into CASSLEPGQGGYGYTF.

The rearrangement links TRBV10-3 to TRBJ1-1; D is uncertain. Trimming cost V 2 bases and J 9 bases, with 10 bases left between them. CDR3 length: 12 amino acids. The germline CDR1 and CDR2 sequences are ENHRY and SYGVKD. The CDR3 DNA sequence: TGTGCCATCAGTGAGAATGGAGACCAAGCTTTCTTT. Its protein is CAISENGDQAFF.

This clone was recorded many times. The chain combines TRBV5-1 with TRBJ2-2, with 10 bases matching TRBD1. Germline CDR1 SGHRS, CDR2 YFSETQ. The CDR3 is 15 residues long. Trimming took 5 bases from V and 0 from J; bases not matched to a gene: 1. The CDR3 bases are TGCGCCAGCAGAGGACAGGGGGCGAACACCGGGGAGCTGTTTTTT. Protein: CASRGQGANTGELFF. Complete variable domain (other parts from reference TRBV5-1 and TRBJ2-2): KAGVTQTPRYLIKTRGQQVTLSCSPISGHRSVSWYQQTPGQGLQFLFEYFSETQRNKGNFPGRFSGRQFSNSRSEMNVSTLELGDSALYLCASRGQGANTGELFFGEGSRLTVL.

The rearrangement links TRBV6-5 to TRBJ2-7; weak D call: TRBD2 (5 bases). V lost 3 bases and J lost 4, with 16 bases in between. The germline V gene has CDR1 MNHEY and CDR2 SVGAGI. The CDR3 is 15 residues long. The CDR3 sequence: CASSYGLDRRYEQYF. The CDR3 nucleotides are TGTGCCAGCAGTTATGGACTGGATCGGCGATACGAGCAGTACTTC.

This clone was detected a few times. V gene TRBV9 combines with J gene TRBJ2-1; the D gene is possibly TRBD2 (6 bases). The length of the CDR3 is 14 residues. Germline V gives CDR1 SGDLS, CDR2 YYNGEE. V was trimmed by 2 bases and J by 4 bases, leaving 10 bases between them. The CDR3 reads CASSVGTVYNEQFF. The CDR3 region has the DNA TGTGCCAGCAGCGTCGGGACTGTATACAATGAGCAGTTCTTC.

The rearrangement uses TRBV19 and TRBJ1-5; TRBD1 is a possible D gene (6 bases). This CDR3 is built from 16 residues. V shed 3 bases and J shed 6 bases, with 18 bases lying between them. The germline V gene has CDR1 LNHDA and CDR2 SQIVND (reference sequence). The DNA for the CDR3 is TGTGCCAGTAGTATTGGAGGTGGGCAGGGGTCTCAGCCCCAGCATTTT. It specifies CASSIGGGQGSQPQHF.

As to this clone: Additional DNA sequences in this sample encode the identical CDR3. The CDR3 loop reads CASSHSGTGGYEQYF. CDR3 sequence (DNA): TGCGCCAGCAGCCACTCCGGGACTGGGGGTTACGAGCAGTACTTC. The V and J genes are TRBV5-1 and TRBJ2-7; a possible D gene is TRBD2 (6 bases). From germline, CDR1 is SGHRS and CDR2 YFSETQ. The V end lost 4 bases, the J end lost 4 bases, and 18 bases lay between the germline ends. CDR3 length equals 15 residues.

This clone appeared a few times. The chain carries TRBV6-1 and TRBJ2-5; weak D call: TRBD1 (6 bases). The germline CDR1 and CDR2 sequences are MNHNS and SASEGT. The CDR3 sequence is 15 residues long. V lost 1 base and J 2 bases, leaving 11 bases between the germline ends. The CDR3 sequence: CASSEGGHLQETQYF. In DNA, the CDR3 is TGTGCCAGCAGTGAAGGGGGACACCTTCAAGAGACCCAGTACTTC.

This chain uses TRBV7-8 with TRBJ2-7, with 8 bases matching TRBD1. Trimming took 1 base from V and 2 from J; bases not matched to a gene: 7. CDR1 SGHVS and CDR2 FQNEAQ come from the germline V gene. The CDR3 runs to 16 residues. The CDR3: CASSLGTGMLAYEQYF. DNA for the CDR3: TGTGCCAGCAGCTTAGGGACAGGGATGTTAGCCTACGAGCAGTACTTC.

The V and J genes are TRBV28 and TRBJ2-7; D gene uncertain. Germline V gene lookup returns CDR1 MDHEN and CDR2 SYDVKM. The length of the CDR3 is 14 residues. The ends were cut back, 3 bases at V and 3 bases at J, with 12 bases in the middle. The CDR3 nucleotides are TGTGCCAGCAGTTTGCGGCCACCCAACTACGAGCAGTACTTC. Amino acid sequence: CASSLRPPNYEQYF.

This clone is labeled medium-sized. This sequence joins TRBV28 and TRBJ2-7; TRBD1 matches at 11 bases. CDR1 is MDHEN, CDR2 SYDVKM, per germline. This CDR3 contains 16 residues. J was trimmed by 6 bases and V by 6 bases; bases with no gene match: 13. CDR3 DNA sequence: TGTGCCAGCAGACCCGAACGAGGACAGGGGGCTAGCGAGCAGTACTTC. Translation gives CASRPERGQGASEQYF.